This T cell receptor beta chain came from a study of blood T cell repertoires in COVID-19. Whole-study context: Collection of acute and convalescent COVID-19 samples took place in the United States, Italy and Spain. Sources were T cells, B-cell-depleted T cells, or PBMCs; the material itself was cDNA or gDNA.

V shed 1 base and J shed 2 bases, with 14 bases lying between them. The CDR3 runs to 16 residues. Germline V CDR1 and CDR2: SGHTA, FQGNSA. As processed by the authors: Researchers report that nucleated cell counts were estimated from reference gene primer amplification. TCRdb's copy holds only in-frame clones and misses some; the assay was immunoSEQ multiplex PCR. Clonal size and the V and J genes are those of that table, whereas D and trimming came from the DNA. The sample has about 360,000 clones; around 90% are singletons. In its sample, this clone was seen once. The clonotype was recovered from a human donor in a cohort sampled during active COVID-19. This chain uses TRBV7-2 with TRBJ1-2; D call uncertain. The sequencing input was peripheral blood. CDR3 in amino acids: CASSLVGWADNYGYTF. The CDR3 DNA reads as TGTGCCAGCAGCTTAGTAGGTTGGGCAGACAACTATGGCTACACCTTC.